These 27 T cell receptor beta chains were sequenced from one sample in a study of control samples from healthy donors and cancer patients. This table comes from immunoSEQ multiplex PCR, and its TCRdb copy is limited to in-frame clones, with some not included. This sample has about 130,000 clones; 87% occur once, and the top ten carry around 2%. The sample consisted of blood. The receptors shown here come from a man aged 18 to 30 in good health.

The rearrangement uses TRBV6-5 and TRBJ1-1; the match to TRBD1 covers 7 bases. CDR3 length: 15 amino acids. Losses at the gene ends were 0 bases for V and 4 bases for J; bases not matched to a gene: 5. Germline assignment: CDR1 MNHEY and CDR2 SVGAGI. In DNA form, the CDR3 reads TGTGCCAGCAGTTACTCAGGGGGCGCAGTCACTGAAGCTTTCTTT. It yields the protein CASSYSGGAVTEAFF.

The chain joins TRBV3-1 (or the pseudogene TRBV3-2) to TRBJ2-7, with D possibly being TRBD1 (6 bases). Trimming took off 6 bases at V and 7 bases at J, with 13 bases between the two ends. This CDR3 has 12 residues. The germline CDR1 and CDR2 sequences are LGHDT and YNNKEL (reference sequence). CDR3 DNA sequence: TGTGCCAGCAGGGGACACCTTGGGGAGCAGTACTTC. Amino acid sequence: CASRGHLGEQYF.

This chain joins TRBV5-1 and TRBJ2-2; tentatively, D is TRBD1 or TRBD2 (5 bases each). Trimming stripped 7 bases from V and 4 bases from J, with 14 bases between. Germline V gives CDR1 SGHRS, CDR2 YFSETQ. The CDR3 covers 14 residues. The CDR3 is CASHGGGFTGELFF. The DNA for the CDR3 is TGCGCCAGCCATGGTGGGGGTTTCACCGGGGAGCTGTTTTTT. Together with reference TRBV5-1 and TRBJ2-2, the CDR3 gives the full variable domain: KAGVTQTPRYLIKTRGQQVTLSCSPISGHRSVSWYQQTPGQGLQFLFEYFSETQRNKGNFPGRFSGRQFSNSRSEMNVSTLELGDSALYLCASHGGGFTGELFFGEGSRLTVL.

The rearrangement uses TRBV2 and TRBJ2-1; 11 positions match TRBD2. Germline V gene lookup returns CDR1 SNHLY and CDR2 FYNNEI. The CDR3 spans 16 residues. J was trimmed by 6 bases and V by 4 bases; bases with no gene match: 8. DNA for the CDR3: TGTGCCAGCAGTGTCGAACTAGCGGGAGTCCTCAATGAGCAGTTCTTC. Residues: CASSVELAGVLNEQFF.

V and J are TRBV20-1 and TRBJ1-2; no definite D call. The germline V gene encodes CDR1 DFQATT and CDR2 SNEGSKA (reference sequence). Deletions cut 6 bases from V and 5 bases from J, with 16 bases between. The CDR3 contains 13 residues. CDR3 sequence reads: CSASPSASYGYTF. Written as DNA, the CDR3 is TGCAGTGCCAGTCCATCCGCTTCGTATGGCTACACCTTC.

In DNA, the CDR3 is TGTGCCAGCTCATCGGGACTAGCGGGCGCTTGGGGGTCCTACAATGAGCAGTTCTTC. It yields the protein CASSSGLAGAWGSYNEQFF. The chain is built from TRBV18 and TRBJ2-1; TRBD2 matches at 12 bases. The CDR3 loop spans 19 amino acids. Losses at the gene ends were 5 bases for V and 1 base for J; bases not matched to a gene: 12. In germline, CDR1 is KGHSH, CDR2 LQKENI.

The chain employs TRBV10-2 and TRBJ1-6; TRBD1 matches 7 bases. The germline gives CDR1 WSHSY, CDR2 SAAADI. The length of the CDR3 is 16 residues. Germline trimming cut 0 bases from V and 9 bases from J; bases unmatched to any gene: 8. This chain's CDR3 is CASSESLGGLSSPLHF. In nucleotides, the CDR3 is TGCGCCAGCAGTGAGTCTTTAGGGGGCTTGAGTTCACCCCTCCACTTT.

V is TRBV12-3 or TRBV12-4 and J is TRBJ1-6; no definite D call. V was shortened by 3 bases and J by 5 bases, with 2 bases between the two germline ends. CDR3 length equals 12 residues. The DNA for the CDR3 is TGTGCCAGCAGTTTCCATAATTCACCCCTCCACTTT. Protein: CASSFHNSPLHF.

The chain is built from TRBV25-1 and TRBJ2-1, with D hard to call. CDR3 length: 12 residues. V shed 0 bases and J shed 9 bases, with 6 bases lying between them. CDR1 and CDR2 (germline): MGHDK, SYGVNS. The CDR3 nucleotides read TGTGCCAGCAGTGAATACGTCCCTGAGCAGTTCTTC. It encodes CASSEYVPEQFF.

This clone has just one count. J is TRBJ1-4 and V is TRBV14; D possibly corresponds to TRBD1 (6 bases). V was cut by 4 bases and J by 8 bases, with 14 bases left in between. Germline lookup yields CDR1 SGHDN and CDR2 FVKESK. The length of the CDR3 is 14 residues. The CDR3 reads CASSPLRGAEKLFF. In DNA form, the CDR3 reads TGTGCCAGCAGCCCCCTCAGGGGAGCCGAAAAACTGTTTTTT.

This clone has only a few counts. The V call is TRBV7-2, the J call TRBJ2-3; 7 bases are a match to TRBD2. This CDR3 contains 15 residues. The junction had 6 bases not matched to a gene; V was cut back by 3 bases and J by 3 bases. Germline V gives CDR1 SGHTA, CDR2 FQGNSA. CDR3 sequence (DNA): TGTGCCAGCAGCTTTAGGGCTAGCGGAACAGATACGCAGTATTTT. Its protein is CASSFRASGTDTQYF.

The J gene is TRBJ2-7, the V gene TRBV27; 10 positions agree with TRBD1. The CDR3 runs to 15 residues. V shed 0 bases, J shed 4 bases, and the junction held 3 bases outside the gene matches. Per germline, CDR1 MNHEY and CDR2 SMNVEV (reference sequence). CDR3 amino acids: CASSLSGTGAYEQYF. DNA for the CDR3: TGTGCCAGCAGTTTATCGGGGACAGGGGCATACGAGCAGTACTTC.

This chain's CDR3 is CASSLGGTPNNEQFF. CDR3 in DNA: TGTGCCAGCAGTTTAGGCGGGACGCCTAACAATGAGCAGTTCTTC. V is TRBV27 and J is TRBJ2-1; D perhaps matches TRBD2 (6 bases). The CDR3 length is 15 residues. V lost 2 bases to trimming and J lost 5 bases, with 13 bases between them. Germline loops: CDR1 MNHEY, CDR2 SMNVEV (reference sequence).

The genes are TRBV19 and TRBJ2-1; D ambiguous. Looked up from germline, CDR1 is LNHDA and CDR2 is SQIVND (reference sequence). This CDR3 has 13 amino acids. Trimming shortened V by 4 bases and J by 0 bases, and 4 bases separated the two germline ends. This chain's CDR3 is CASSTSSYNEQFF. The CDR3 nucleotides are TGTGCCAGTAGTACCAGCTCCTACAATGAGCAGTTCTTC.

The chain joins TRBV6-1 to TRBJ1-6; 8 bases are shared with TRBD1. With 3 bases clipped from V and 7 bases from J, the junction kept 8 bases outside the gene matches. Germline V CDR1 and CDR2: MNHNS, SASEGT. This CDR3 has 16 amino acids. The CDR3 here is CASSEKAGTGNSPLHF. CDR3 coding DNA: TGTGCCAGCAGTGAGAAAGCCGGGACAGGAAATTCACCCCTCCACTTT.

The chain is built from TRBV29-1 and TRBJ2-7; D perhaps matches TRBD1 (7 bases). The CDR3 spans 12 residues. V was pared by 2 bases and J by 6 bases, with 11 bases between. Germline-derived CDR1 and CDR2 are SQVTM and ANQGSEA. The CDR3 DNA reads as TGCAGCGTTGAAAACAGGGGAGGCGAGCAGTACTTC. Translated: CSVENRGGEQYF.

CDR3 residues: CASSLGRLMGHEQYF. The CDR3 DNA is TGTGCCAGCAGCTTGGGACGCTTGATGGGCCACGAGCAGTACTTC. The V gene is TRBV5-6, the J gene TRBJ2-7, with D unclear. From germline, CDR1 is SGHDT and CDR2 YYEEEE. V was shortened by 0 bases and J by 5 bases, with 15 bases between the two germline ends. The CDR3 runs to 15 residues.

A few counts support this clone. This chain links TRBV5-4 with TRBJ2-5; 10 bases line up with TRBD1. V gave up 3 bases and J gave up 1 base; unmatched junction bases: 6. The CDR3 is made up of 16 amino acids. The germline CDR1 and CDR2 sequences are SGHNT and YYREEE (reference sequence). The CDR3 reads CASSWKGQGFQETQYF. CDR3 bases: TGTGCCAGCAGCTGGAAGGGACAGGGGTTCCAAGAGACCCAGTACTTC.

The CDR3 sequence: CASSADQNTEAFF. For the CDR3, the DNA is TGTGCCAGCAGCGCGGACCAGAACACTGAAGCTTTCTTT. The rearrangement links TRBV9 to TRBJ1-1; D not resolved. This CDR3 has 13 residues. Trimming shortened V by 3 bases and J by 1 base, and 7 bases separated the two germline ends. The germline V gene encodes CDR1 SGDLS and CDR2 YYNGEE.

V and J are TRBV5-1 and TRBJ2-5, with D uncertain. The CDR3 covers 14 residues. V was trimmed by 0 bases and J by 0 bases, leaving 6 bases between them. Germline-derived CDR1 and CDR2 are SGHRS and YFSETQ. The CDR3 coding sequence is TGCGCCAGCAGCTTGGAAGCCCACCAAGAGACCCAGTACTTC. Its translation is CASSLEAHQETQYF.

The rearrangement joins TRBV6-2 or TRBV6-3 to TRBJ1-1, with 7 bases that match TRBD1. The CDR3 extends over 14 amino acids. V lost 2 bases, J lost 6 bases, and 6 bases stayed unmatched. Germline V gives CDR1 MNHEY, CDR2 SVGEGT. CDR3 sequence reads: CASSYADRVAEAFF. The CDR3 bases are TGTGCCAGCAGTTACGCCGACAGGGTCGCTGAAGCTTTCTTT.

This rearrangement joins TRBV7-8 to TRBJ1-2, with D maybe TRBD1 (6 bases). V was shortened by 6 bases and J by 4 bases, with 15 bases between the two germline ends. Germline V gene sequence: CDR1 SGHVS, CDR2 FQNEAQ. The CDR3 is made up of 14 amino acids. CDR3 in amino acids: CASSQGGASYGYTF. The CDR3, as DNA: TGTGCCAGCAGTCAAGGGGGGGCAAGCTATGGCTACACCTTC.

The CDR3 DNA follows: TGTGCCAGCAGTCGGGACAGGGGTAGGACAGAGCAGTACTTC. It is translated as CASSRDRGRTEQYF. The rearrangement uses TRBV27 and TRBJ2-7; 10 bases match TRBD1. V dropped 5 bases and J dropped 7; count of bases not matched to a gene: 8. Per the germline V gene, CDR1 is MNHEY and CDR2 is SMNVEV (reference sequence). The CDR3 consists of 14 residues.

This chain connects TRBV27 to TRBJ1-1; possible D gene TRBD1, 6 bases. The ends were cut back, 4 bases at V and 0 bases at J, with 18 bases in the middle. This CDR3 has 17 residues. Germline V gene lookup returns CDR1 MNHEY and CDR2 SMNVEV (reference sequence). The CDR3 loop is CASSSLGEGHLNTEAFF. The CDR3 nucleotides read TGTGCCAGCAGTTCCCTCGGGGAGGGACACTTGAACACTGAAGCTTTCTTT.

The chain carries TRBV27 and TRBJ2-7; 7 bases map to TRBD2. This CDR3 has 15 residues. The V and J ends lost 5 bases and 3 bases, in that order; junction bases with no gene match: 10. Germline lookup yields CDR1 MNHEY and CDR2 SMNVEV (reference sequence). CDR3 nucleotide sequence: TGTGCCAGCAGTAGCAAGCGGGACGTTATCTACGAGCAGTACTTC. It is translated as CASSSKRDVIYEQYF.

The CDR3 DNA sequence: TGTGCCATCAGTTTCAGTAGCGGAGACACAGATACGCAGTATTTT. This translates into CAISFSSGDTDTQYF. V usage is TRBV10-3 and J usage is TRBJ2-3, with D perhaps TRBD2 (6 bases). The CDR3 consists of 15 residues. V was trimmed by 5 bases and J by 2 bases, leaving 14 bases between them. From germline, CDR1 is ENHRY and CDR2 SYGVKD.

CDR3 nucleotide sequence: TGTGCCAGTACTGGCGGGTTAGGAACCAAAAACATTCAGTACTTC. Translating it yields CASTGGLGTKNIQYF. The chain carries TRBV19 and TRBJ2-4; D is possibly TRBD2 (5 bases). The CDR3 has 15 residues. Germline-derived CDR1 and CDR2 are LNHDA and SQIVND (reference sequence). The V end lost 7 bases, the J end lost 2 bases, and 15 bases lay between the germline ends.